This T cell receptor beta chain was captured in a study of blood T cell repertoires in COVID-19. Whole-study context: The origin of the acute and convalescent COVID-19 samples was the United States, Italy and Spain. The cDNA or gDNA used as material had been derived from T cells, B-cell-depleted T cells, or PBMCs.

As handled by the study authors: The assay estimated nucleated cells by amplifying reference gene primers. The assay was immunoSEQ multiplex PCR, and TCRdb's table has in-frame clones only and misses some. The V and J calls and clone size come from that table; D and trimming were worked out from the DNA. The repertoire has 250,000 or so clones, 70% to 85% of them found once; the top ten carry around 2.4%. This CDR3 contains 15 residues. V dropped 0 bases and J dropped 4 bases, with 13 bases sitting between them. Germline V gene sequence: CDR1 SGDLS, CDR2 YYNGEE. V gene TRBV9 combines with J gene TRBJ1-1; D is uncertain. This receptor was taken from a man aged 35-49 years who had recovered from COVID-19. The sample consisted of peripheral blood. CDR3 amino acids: CASSVEAKLSTEAFF. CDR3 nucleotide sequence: TGTGCCAGCAGCGTAGAAGCAAAACTTTCCACTGAAGCTTTCTTT.